A single sample gave rise to the 5 T cell receptor beta chains below, sequenced in a study of blood T cell repertoires in COVID-19. TCRdb's table, derived via immunoSEQ multiplex PCR, lists solely in-frame clones and lacks some. The sample consists of 80,000 to 100,000 clones, over 70% of them appearing once. The sample was peripheral blood. The receptors here all came from a man in his 60s with acute or convalescent COVID-19.

This clone was found once. The chain has TRBV5-1 and TRBJ1-3; TRBD1 is a possible D gene (5 bases). Germline V gene lookup returns CDR1 SGHRS and CDR2 YFSETQ. This CDR3 is built from 15 residues. Deletions cut 7 bases from V and 0 bases from J, with 14 bases between. CDR3 DNA: TGCGCCAGCGGATTGGACATTAACTCTGGAAACACCATATATTTT. Residues: CASGLDINSGNTIYF.

This rearrangement joins TRBV11-3 to TRBJ2-2; 11 bases align to TRBD2. Germline V gene sequence: CDR1 SGHNT, CDR2 YENEEA. The CDR3 totals 15 residues. Trimming cost V 3 bases and J 7 bases; bases outside gene matches: 4. CDR3 sequence (DNA): TGTGCCAGCAGCTTTAGCGGGGGGGCTAACGGGGAGCTGTTTTTT. Amino acid sequence: CASSFSGGANGELFF.

The chain carries TRBV2 and TRBJ2-7; D unresolved. The CDR3 covers 12 residues. V dropped 4 bases and J dropped 6 bases, with 10 bases sitting between them. Germline V gene data show CDR1 as SNHLY and CDR2 as FYNNEI. CDR3 loop: CASSVSGFEQYF. The CDR3, as DNA: TGTGCCAGCAGTGTCTCCGGGTTCGAGCAGTACTTC.

The gene calls are TRBV6-6 and TRBJ2-7, with D perhaps matching TRBD2 (6 bases). The germline V gene encodes CDR1 MNHNY and CDR2 SVGAGI (reference sequence). Trimming removed 5 bases from V and 9 bases from J, with 14 bases in between. There are 12 residues in the CDR3. The CDR3 here is CASSPREVRQYF. DNA for the CDR3: TGTGCCAGCAGTCCGCGGGAAGTCAGGCAGTACTTC.

The rearrangement uses TRBV9 and TRBJ2-7; maybe TRBD1 (5 bases). V lost 0 bases and J 2 bases, leaving 9 bases between the germline ends. CDR1 is SGDLS and CDR2 is YYNGEE in the germline V gene. The CDR3 has 14 residues. The CDR3 coding sequence is TGTGCCAGCAGCGTAGGTACAGGCCCCTACGAGCAGTACTTC. Its protein product is CASSVGTGPYEQYF.